What follows are 24 T cell receptor beta chains derived from one specimen sequenced in a study of cytomegalovirus exposure and HLA in healthy donors (dated 2017 in TCRdb). Library construction relied on the immunoSEQ multiplex PCR assay. The multiplex PCR relied on a mix of 60 forward primers for TCR Vbeta segments and 13 reverse primers for TCR Jbeta segments. Entries here come from immuneACCESS through TCRdb and include only in-frame sequences with V and J called. Some clones fail to appear in such tables; in the studies checked, an unresolved V gene covers under half of the shortfall, and the cause of the remainder is unknown. The sample table records approximately 170,000 clones; roughly three quarters of these occur just once. The ten largest clones represent less than 2.5% of the sample. The sample consisted of PBMCs. These receptors were collected from a woman in her forties or fifties in good health and CMV-seronegative.

This clone was seen a few times. The CDR3 nucleotides read TGCAGCGTTGGATGGGGCCCGAACACTGAAGCTTTCTTT. Translation gives CSVGWGPNTEAFF. This chain connects TRBV29-1 to TRBJ1-1; D may be TRBD1 (5 bases). This CDR3 has 13 amino acids. V lost 4 bases to trimming and J lost 1 base, with 10 bases between them. Germline-derived CDR1 and CDR2 are SQVTM and ANQGSEA.

The chain combines TRBV7-2 with TRBJ1-4; the match to TRBD1 covers 8 bases. The length of the CDR3 is 15 residues. V dropped 2 bases and J dropped 7; count of bases not matched to a gene: 6. The germline V gene has CDR1 SGHTA and CDR2 FQGNSA. CDR3 sequence: CASSLHGQGSEKLFF. The CDR3 coding sequence is TGTGCCAGCAGCTTACACGGACAGGGTAGTGAAAAACTGTTTTTT. Together with reference TRBV7-2 and TRBJ1-4, the CDR3 gives the full variable domain: GAGVSQSPSNKVTEKGKDVELRCDPISGHTALYWYRQSLGQGLEFLIYFQGNSAPDKSGLPSDRFSAERTGGSVSTLTIQRTQQEDSAVYLCASSLHGQGSEKLFFGSGTQLSVL.

The CDR3 protein is CAAGRNTGELFF. The CDR3 DNA follows: TGCGCCGCGGGGAGGAACACCGGGGAGCTGTTTTTT. The genes are TRBV4-3 and TRBJ2-2; D is possibly TRBD2 (6 bases). The CDR3 is 12 amino acids. Trimming cost V 11 bases and J 1 base, with 8 bases left between them. The V gene's germline CDR1 is LGHNA and CDR2 YSLEER.

This rearrangement joins TRBV14 to TRBJ1-3, with TRBD1 matching 7 bases. Germline CDR1 reads SGHDN; CDR2 reads FVKESK. This CDR3 is 17 amino acids long. The junction had 11 bases not matched to a gene; V was cut back by 6 bases and J by 0 bases. The CDR3 sequence: CASSPTWTGTSGNTIYF. In nucleotides, the CDR3 is TGTGCCAGCAGTCCTACCTGGACAGGAACCTCTGGAAACACCATATATTTT.

This chain uses TRBV19 with TRBJ2-2, with TRBD2 as a possible D gene (6 bases). Trimming pared 5 bases from V and 2 bases from J, leaving 15 bases between. CDR1 and CDR2 (germline): LNHDA, SQIVND (reference sequence). The CDR3 consists of 16 residues. The CDR3 region has the DNA TGTGCCAGTAGTCCCCGCGGGACTCATAACACCGGGGAGCTGTTTTTT. Translating it yields CASSPRGTHNTGELFF.

This chain's CDR3 is CASSPSGSGYGSSYNEQFF. CDR3 DNA: TGTGCCAGCTCACCTAGCGGGAGCGGCTACGGGAGCTCCTACAATGAGCAGTTCTTC. The chain couples TRBV18 to TRBJ2-1, with 9 bases that match TRBD2. The CDR3 length is 19 residues. J gave up 0 bases and V 3 bases, and 12 bases lay outside the gene matches. CDR1 and CDR2 from the germline V gene are KGHSH and LQKENI.

This clone was observed once. V usage is TRBV29-1 and J usage is TRBJ1-1, with D hard to call. From germline, CDR1 is SQVTM and CDR2 ANQGSEA. Trimming took 4 bases from V and 3 from J, leaving 6 bases between them. The CDR3 consists of 11 residues. The CDR3 protein is CSVGRDTEAFF. The CDR3 DNA follows: TGCAGCGTTGGGAGGGACACTGAAGCTTTCTTT.

The genes are TRBV30 and TRBJ2-7, with a weak D call TRBD2 (6 bases). V lost 5 bases and J lost 4, with 12 bases in between. The CDR3 totals 12 residues. Germline V gene data show CDR1 as GTSNPN and CDR2 as SVGIG (reference sequence). CDR3 DNA: TGTGCCTGGGGGGACTCTCTATACGAGCAGTACTTC. Encoded protein: CAWGDSLYEQYF. The whole variable domain, remainder taken from reference TRBV30 and TRBJ2-7, is SQTIHQWPATLVQPVGSPLSLECTVEGTSNPNLYWYRQAAGRGLQLLFYSVGIGQISSEVPQNLSASRPQDRQFILSSKKLLLSDSGFYLCAWGDSLYEQYFGPGTRLTVT.

The J gene is TRBJ2-7, the V gene TRBV6-5; 9 bases line up with TRBD1. There are 15 residues in the CDR3. The V segment lost 6 bases and the J segment 9 bases; nucleotides outside the gene matches: 15. The V gene's germline CDR1 is MNHEY and CDR2 SVGAGI. The chain's CDR3 is CASRHRTGVSWGQYF. In DNA, the CDR3 is TGTGCCAGCAGGCACCGGACAGGGGTCAGCTGGGGGCAGTACTTC.

The rearrangement links TRBV6-6 to TRBJ2-6; TRBD1 agrees at 8 bases. J lost 2 bases, V lost 6 bases, and 6 bases had no gene match. Germline values: CDR1 MNHNY, CDR2 SVGAGI (reference sequence). The CDR3 has 16 amino acids. The CDR3 here is CASRRTGLTGANVLTF. CDR3 nucleotide sequence: TGTGCCAGCAGAAGGACAGGGCTCACTGGGGCCAACGTCCTGACTTTC.

The sample holds a few counts of this clone. The CDR3 loop is CASSPRGGTTDTQYF. The CDR3 region has the DNA TGTGCCAGCAGCCCCCGCGGCGGGACTACAGATACGCAGTATTTT. V gene TRBV6-5 combines with J gene TRBJ2-3; D perhaps matches TRBD2 (6 bases). The CDR3 is made up of 15 amino acids. The germline V and J ends were trimmed by 6 bases and 3 bases, with 16 bases remaining between them. Looked up from germline, CDR1 is MNHEY and CDR2 is SVGAGI.

The chain joins TRBV27 to TRBJ1-6; 9 positions match TRBD1. Germline trimming cut 6 bases from V and 8 bases from J; bases unmatched to any gene: 5. The CDR3 loop spans 14 amino acids. Per germline, CDR1 MNHEY and CDR2 SMNVEV (reference sequence). As DNA, the CDR3 is TGTGCCAGCAGCCCCGACAGGGGGGATTCACCCCTCCACTTT. Its protein is CASSPDRGDSPLHF.

The count of this clone is one. V gene TRBV28 combines with J gene TRBJ2-7, with 11 bases identical to TRBD1. From germline, CDR1 is MDHEN and CDR2 SYDVKM. This CDR3 contains 16 residues. Trimming took 5 bases from V and 5 from J; bases not matched to a gene: 11. In DNA, the CDR3 is TGTGCCAGCAGTCCTCCCTGGGGACAGGGGGTGGACGAGCAGTACTTC. Translating gives CASSPPWGQGVDEQYF.

The J gene is TRBJ2-3, the V gene TRBV5-8, with D unresolved. The CDR3 has 15 residues. Trimming left V 1 base short and J 0 bases short, with 9 bases between. The germline gives CDR1 SGHTS, CDR2 YDEGEE. The DNA of the CDR3 is TGTGCCAGCAGCTTGACTACGGCGAGCACAGATACGCAGTATTTT. This sequence encodes CASSLTTASTDTQYF.

The rearrangement uses TRBV21-1 and TRBJ2-7; the D call of TRBD1 is as the table states it, not checked on the DNA. TRBV21-1 is a pseudogene. CDR3 length: 16 amino acids. For the CDR3, the DNA is TGTGCCAGCAGCAAACGGACAGGGGTAGCCCCCTACGAGCAGTACTTC. Encoded protein: CASSKRTGVAPYEQYF.

This clone was observed a single time. The chain couples TRBV10-3 to TRBJ1-2; no reliable D call. Between the trimmed V and J ends, which lost 0 bases and 2 bases, there was a span of 16 bases. Germline-derived CDR1 and CDR2 are ENHRY and SYGVKD. The CDR3 is 17 residues long. DNA of the CDR3: TGTGCCATCAGTGAGTCGAGAGGGCGAGGGCCCAACTATGGCTACACCTTC. Its protein product is CAISESRGRGPNYGYTF.

Points on this clone: Other DNA sequences within the sample encode an identical CDR3. The chain carries TRBV5-1 and TRBJ1-1; a possible D gene is TRBD1 (5 bases). Germline assignment: CDR1 SGHRS and CDR2 YFSETQ. V was pared by 0 bases and J by 10 bases, with 13 bases between. The CDR3 has 13 amino acids. For the CDR3, the DNA is TGCGCCAGCAGCTTGGCCGGGGGATGGGTAGCTTTCTTT. Amino acids: CASSLAGGWVAFF.

The chain has TRBV7-2 and TRBJ2-6; D not certain. CDR3 length: 16 amino acids. Deletions cut 5 bases from V and 0 bases from J, with 11 bases between. Germline CDR1 SGHTA, CDR2 FQGNSA. The DNA of the CDR3 is TGTGCCAGCAGCCCCCGTGTGGCCTCTGGGGCCAACGTCCTGACTTTC. This translates into CASSPRVASGANVLTF.

The V and J genes are TRBV2 and TRBJ2-1, with 7 bases aligning to TRBD1. Germline CDR1 reads SNHLY; CDR2 reads FYNNEI. After removal of 6 bases from V and 0 bases from J, the junction contained 20 bases not matched to a gene. The CDR3 spans 20 residues. The CDR3 DNA reads TGTGCCAGCAGCCCTCCGGGACAGCGGTCTTTTGGGAGCTCCTACAATGAGCAGTTCTTC. The encoded protein is CASSPPGQRSFGSSYNEQFF. The full variable domain, in which reference TRBV2 and TRBJ2-1 provide the parts outside the CDR3, is EPEVTQTPSHQVTQMGQEVILRCVPISNHLYFYWYRQILGQKVEFLVSFYNNEISEKSEIFDDQFSVERPDGSNFTLKIRSTKLEDSAMYFCASSPPGQRSFGSSYNEQFFGPGTRLTVL.

The chain joins TRBV28 to TRBJ1-1; D ambiguous. The germline V and J ends were trimmed by 1 base and 1 base, with 4 bases remaining between them. Germline V CDR1 and CDR2: MDHEN, SYDVKM. This CDR3 has 13 amino acids. The CDR3 region has the DNA TGTGCCAGCAGTTTATTCGGGAACACTGAAGCTTTCTTT. It specifies CASSLFGNTEAFF.

The chain combines TRBV10-3 with TRBJ1-3, with no clear D. Trimming took off 4 bases at V and 0 bases at J, with 7 bases between the two ends. Germline lookup yields CDR1 ENHRY and CDR2 SYGVKD. CDR3 length: 14 residues. This chain's CDR3 is CAISGANSGNTIYF. The DNA of the CDR3 is TGTGCCATCAGTGGAGCAAACTCTGGAAACACCATATATTTT.

This clone was picked up one time. The CDR3 bases are TGTGCCAGCAGCTTAAACGGGAGAGATACAGATACGCAGTATTTT. Translating gives CASSLNGRDTDTQYF. The rearrangement uses TRBV7-2 and TRBJ2-3, with a tentative D call TRBD2 (6 bases). Trimming removed 2 bases from V and 3 bases from J, with 12 bases in between. CDR1 SGHTA and CDR2 FQGNSA come from the germline V gene. The CDR3 is made up of 15 amino acids.

This sequence joins TRBV9 and TRBJ1-3; no firm D call. V lost 0 bases to trimming and J lost 0 bases, with 13 bases between them. This CDR3 spans 17 amino acids. The germline gives CDR1 SGDLS, CDR2 YYNGEE. The CDR3 protein is CASSVAEIRSSGNTIYF. In DNA, the CDR3 is TGTGCCAGCAGCGTAGCGGAGATCCGCAGCTCTGGAAACACCATATATTTT.

CDR3 coding DNA: TGTGCCAGCCCCCGGGGGGGGGTGTCAAACACTGAAGCTTTCTTT. It encodes CASPRGGVSNTEAFF. This chain connects TRBV7-9 to TRBJ1-1; D is possibly TRBD1 (5 bases). Between the trimmed V and J ends, which lost 8 bases and 2 bases, there was a span of 18 bases. The CDR3 is 15 residues long. In germline, CDR1 is SEHNR, CDR2 FQNEAQ (reference sequence).